This T cell receptor beta chain emerged from a study of blood T cell repertoires in COVID-19. About the research overall: Collection of acute and convalescent COVID-19 samples took place in the United States, Italy and Spain. T cells, B-cell-depleted T cells, or PBMCs supplied cDNA or gDNA.

Authors' processing steps: By means of reference gene primer amplification, nucleated cell counts were estimated. Measured with immunoSEQ multiplex PCR; TCRdb has only the in-frame clones, and not every one. V, J and clone size derive from that table, while D and trimming were established from the DNA sequence. The sample lists roughly 180,000 clones; around 76% were seen once. CDR3 size: 14 residues. V was cut by 4 bases and J by 7 bases, with 12 bases left in between. CDR1 and CDR2 from the germline V gene are SGHDT and YYEEEE. The sequence was obtained from a woman in her fifties or sixties with active or convalescent COVID-19. The sample consisted of peripheral blood. The chain employs TRBV5-6 and TRBJ1-6, with D perhaps matching TRBD1 (6 bases). The CDR3 nucleotides read TGTGCCAGCAGCCTCACCGGGACAAATTCACCCCTCCACTTT. Protein product: CASSLTGTNSPLHF.